Listed below are T cell receptor beta chains from one sample, sequenced in a study of graft-versus-host responses after intestinal transplantation. TCRdb's table, derived via immunoSEQ multiplex PCR, lists solely in-frame clones and lacks some. The sample shows some 5,000 clones, less than 90% of them seen only once. The source material was ileum tissue, sampled 156 days after intestinal transplant. These receptors all come from a human patient who received an intestinal transplant, so some T cells may come from the graft donor. Both conserved end residues are part of each CDR3. A D gene is named only where the DNA matches it firmly. Some rows mark clone size as missing; the rest say once, few, many or name a class of expanded clone.

abundance,v_gene,d_gene,j_gene,CDR3nt,CDR3aa
NA,TRBV5-1,NA,TRBJ1-5,TGCGCCAGCAGCTTGGAAATGGGGGAGCACCACTATAGCAATCAGCCCCAGCATTTT,CASSLEMGEHHYSNQPQHF
NA,TRBV19,TRBD1,TRBJ2-7,TGTGCCAGTAGTTACCGGGACAGCCGAAGCTCCTACGAGCAGTACTTC,CASSYRDSRSSYEQYF
NA,TRBV28,NA,TRBJ2-1,TGTGCCAGCAGTTTCGATTTGAGCGGCTATGAGCAGTTCTTC,CASSFDLSGYEQFF
NA,TRBV5-1,NA,TRBJ2-2,TGCGCCAGCAGCTTGAGGGTTGCCGGGGAGCTGTTTTTT,CASSLRVAGELFF
once,TRBV27,NA,TRBJ2-7,TGTGCCAGCGGCCGAGAGTCCTACGAGCAGTACTTC,CASGRESYEQYF
once,TRBV5-4,TRBD2,TRBJ2-2,TGTGCCAGCAGAAAAACTGGGACTAGCTCCACCGGGGAGCTGTTTTTT,CASRKTGTSSTGELFF
once,TRBV5-4,NA,TRBJ2-7,TGTGCCAGCAGCCCGTACCTACAGGTTGGCGAGCAGTACTTC,CASSPYLQVGEQYF
NA,TRBV6-5,NA,TRBJ1-1,TGTGCCAGCAGTCCGGGCACTGAAGCTTTCTTT,CASSPGTEAFF
NA,TRBV6-5,NA,TRBJ1-1,TGTGCCAGCAGTTACGGGGGGCAGACTGAAGCTTTCTTT,CASSYGGQTEAFF
NA,TRBV30,TRBD1,TRBJ2-3,TGTGCCTGGAGCCCGGGACAGGGGGCCGGAGATACGCAGTATTTT,CAWSPGQGAGDTQYF
NA,TRBV6-5,TRBD1,TRBJ1-2,TGTGCCAGCAGTTACAGGCAGGGGGCGAAAGGCTACACCTTC,CASSYRQGAKGYTF
NA,TRBV25-1,NA,TRBJ1-6,TGTGCCAGCAGTCCAGGTCAGGGCTTCGGTTCACCCCTCCACTTT,CASSPGQGFGSPLHF
NA,TRBV5-1,NA,TRBJ1-2,TGCGCCAGCAGCTTGGGAAACTATGGCTACACCTTC,CASSLGNYGYTF
NA,TRBV6-6,NA,TRBJ1-2,TGTGCCAGCGGAGGGGCCCTCTATGGCTACACCTTC,CASGGALYGYTF
NA,TRBV5-1,TRBD1,TRBJ1-4,TGCGCCAGCAGCCTAAACCCGGGACAGGGGGGTGAAAAACTGTTTTTT,CASSLNPGQGGEKLFF
few,TRBV10-3,TRBD2,TRBJ2-7,TGTGCCATCAGTGAGTCGATGAAAGCGGGAGAAGGCGAGCAGTACTTC,CAISESMKAGEGEQYF
once,TRBV11-1,NA,TRBJ2-7,TGTGCCAGCAGCTTTTTAACGCAGGGCTACTCCTACGAGCAGTACTTC,CASSFLTQGYSYEQYF
NA,TRBV27,TRBD1,TRBJ2-1,TGTGCCAGCAGTTTATCCGGACAGGGGGCGTACAATGAGCAGTTCTTC,CASSLSGQGAYNEQFF
NA,TRBV6-5,NA,TRBJ1-5,TGTGCCAGCGGTCAGCCCCAGCATTTT,CASGQPQHF
NA,TRBV18,NA,TRBJ1-5,TGTGCCAGCTCAGGGGGCGGGGGGCGCGTTCAGCCCCAGCATTTT,CASSGGGGRVQPQHF